This T cell receptor beta chain came from a study of T cells after yellow fever vaccination. About the research overall: The fractions with low cell numbers were processed using SMART-Seq v4 Ultra Low Input. Overall study results and limits: High-abundance clonotypes from the bulk population could contaminate FACS-sorted repertoires. Boosting was followed by the reappearance of most primary-vaccination clones (just under 98% CD4, 88% CD8). Faster peaking, at day 5 versus 15, marked a secondary response that was weaker.

A single record per CDR3 protein comes from TCRdb applying MiXCR to the 5' RACE reads. The sample includes under 400,000 distinct CDR3 sequences, about 9.9% of them seen just once. Trimming pared 5 bases from V and 2 bases from J, leaving 13 bases between. CDR3 length: 14 amino acids. Germline-derived CDR1 and CDR2 are LNHNV and YYDKDF (reference sequence). This clonotype was counted a few times. The antigen is unknown. The rearrangement joins TRBV15 to TRBJ2-7, with a weak D call TRBD2 (5 bases). The sample in question was PBMCs, obtained on the day of the first yellow fever vaccination. This TCR was recovered from a man aged 18 to 30 who received the YFV17D yellow fever vaccine. For the CDR3, the DNA is TGTGCCACCAGCCCGGGAAGAAGGGCCTACGAGCAGTACTTC. Translated: CATSPGRRAYEQYF.